The clone carrying this T cell receptor beta chain showed up many times. These data come from a study of identical twins. TCRdb re-analysed the 5' RACE reads in MiXCR, keeping a single row per CDR3 protein. The sample has 500,000 to 600,000 distinct CDR3 sequences, about 20% seen once. This CDR3 has 14 amino acids. J was trimmed by 7 bases and V by 7 bases; bases with no gene match: 12. These sequences were also reported in another study, on T cells expressing NK-cell markers.

What was sequenced was CD4+ T cells sorted from blood. V and J are TRBV12-3 or TRBV12-4 and TRBJ1-2, with 7 nucleotides matching TRBD1. This receptor was identified in a woman aged 18-30 years in good health. The CDR3 protein is CASTATGNVGGYTF. As DNA, the CDR3 is TGTGCCAGCACCGCGACAGGGAACGTTGGTGGCTACACCTTC.